The source of this TCR beta chain is a study of T cells after yellow fever vaccination. CDR1 SSHAT and CDR2 FNYEAQ come from the germline V gene (reference sequence). The length of the CDR3 is 14 residues. Trimming removed 3 bases from V and 6 bases from J, with 13 bases in between. Study-level points and caveats: A minor fraction of clonotypes spanned both CD4 and CD8 compartments.

Concerning this clonotype itself: Its matching antigen is unknown.

TCRdb ran MiXCR on the 5' RACE reads and lists one entry per CDR3 protein. The data contain 200,000 to 300,000 distinct CDR3 sequences, 10% to 15% of them singletons. Sequencing was performed on CD4+ T cells sorted from PBMCs, taken 45 days after the yellow fever booster vaccination. J is TRBJ2-3 and V is TRBV7-7, with no clear D. The receptor comes from a man aged 30 to 45 who received the YFV17D yellow fever vaccine. The CDR3 DNA reads TGTGCCAGCAGCTTCCCGCCTGGGCGGGATACGCAGTATTTT. Amino acid sequence: CASSFPPGRDTQYF.